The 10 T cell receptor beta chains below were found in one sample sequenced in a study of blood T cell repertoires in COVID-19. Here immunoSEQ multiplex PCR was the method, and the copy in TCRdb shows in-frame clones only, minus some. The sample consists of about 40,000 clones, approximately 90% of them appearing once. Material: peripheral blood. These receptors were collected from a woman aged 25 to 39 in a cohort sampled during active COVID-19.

CDR3 sequence reads: CASSLDRVHEQFF. CDR3 coding DNA: TGTGCCAGCAGCCTCGACAGGGTGCATGAGCAGTTCTTC. The gene calls are TRBV7-3 and TRBJ2-1, with 7 bases lining up with TRBD1. Germline V gene lookup returns CDR1 SGHTA and CDR2 FQGTGA. CDR3 length equals 13 residues. V shed 5 bases and J 8 bases; nucleotides not matched to a gene: 6.

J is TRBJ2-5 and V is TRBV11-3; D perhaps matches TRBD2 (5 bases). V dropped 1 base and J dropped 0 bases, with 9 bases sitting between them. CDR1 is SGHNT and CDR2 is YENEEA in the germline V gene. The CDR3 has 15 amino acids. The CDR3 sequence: CASSLGPGYQETQYF. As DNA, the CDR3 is TGTGCCAGCAGCTTAGGACCGGGGTACCAAGAGACCCAGTACTTC.

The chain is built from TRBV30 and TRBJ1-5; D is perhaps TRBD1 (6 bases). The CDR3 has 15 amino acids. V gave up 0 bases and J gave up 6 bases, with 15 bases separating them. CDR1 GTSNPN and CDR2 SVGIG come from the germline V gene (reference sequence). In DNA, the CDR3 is TGTGCCTGGAGTGTAGCCCCACAGGGTAGTCAGCCCCAGCATTTT. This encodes CAWSVAPQGSQPQHF.

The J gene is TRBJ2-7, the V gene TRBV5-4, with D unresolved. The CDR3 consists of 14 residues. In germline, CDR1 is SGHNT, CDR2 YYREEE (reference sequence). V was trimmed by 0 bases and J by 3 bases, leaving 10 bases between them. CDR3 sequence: CASSLGGSNYEQYF. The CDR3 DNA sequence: TGTGCCAGCAGCTTGGGAGGCTCCAACTACGAGCAGTACTTC.

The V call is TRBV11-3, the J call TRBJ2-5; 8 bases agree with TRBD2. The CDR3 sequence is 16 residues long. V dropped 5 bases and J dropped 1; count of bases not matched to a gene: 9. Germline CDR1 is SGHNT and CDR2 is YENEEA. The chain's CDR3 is CASSPPGSGTQETQYF. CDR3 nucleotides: TGTGCCAGCAGCCCTCCGGGTAGCGGGACCCAAGAGACCCAGTACTTC.

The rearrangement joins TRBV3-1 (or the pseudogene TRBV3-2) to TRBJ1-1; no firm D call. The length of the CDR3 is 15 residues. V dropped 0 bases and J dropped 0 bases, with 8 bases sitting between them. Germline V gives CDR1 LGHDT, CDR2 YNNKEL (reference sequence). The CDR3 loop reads CASSQDPVMNTEAFF. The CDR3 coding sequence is TGTGCCAGCAGCCAAGATCCAGTGATGAACACTGAAGCTTTCTTT.

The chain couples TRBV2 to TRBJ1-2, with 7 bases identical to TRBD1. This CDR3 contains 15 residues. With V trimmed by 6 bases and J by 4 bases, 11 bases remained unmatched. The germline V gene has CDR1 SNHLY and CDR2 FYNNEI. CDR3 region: CASRATRGGAYGYTF. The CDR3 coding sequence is TGTGCCAGCAGAGCGACCAGAGGGGGCGCCTATGGCTACACCTTC.

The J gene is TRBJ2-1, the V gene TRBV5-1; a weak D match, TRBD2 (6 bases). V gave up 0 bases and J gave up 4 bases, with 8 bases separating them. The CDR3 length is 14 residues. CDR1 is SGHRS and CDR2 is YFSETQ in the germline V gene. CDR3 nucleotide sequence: TGCGCCAGCAGCTTGGGAGGGAGGTACAATGAGCAGTTCTTC. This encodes CASSLGGRYNEQFF.

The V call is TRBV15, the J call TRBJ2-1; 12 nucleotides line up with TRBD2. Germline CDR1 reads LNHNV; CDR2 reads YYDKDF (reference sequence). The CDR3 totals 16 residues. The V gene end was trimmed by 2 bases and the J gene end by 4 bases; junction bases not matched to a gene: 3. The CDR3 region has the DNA TGTGCCACCAGCAGACTAGCGGGAGGGGAATACAATGAGCAGTTCTTC. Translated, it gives CATSRLAGGEYNEQFF. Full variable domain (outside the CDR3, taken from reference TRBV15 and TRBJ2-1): DAMVIQNPRYQVTQFGKPVTLSCSQTLNHNVMYWYQQKSSQAPKLLFHYYDKDFNNEADTPDNFQSRRPNTSFCFLDIRSPGLGDTAMYLCATSRLAGGEYNEQFFGPGTRLTVL.

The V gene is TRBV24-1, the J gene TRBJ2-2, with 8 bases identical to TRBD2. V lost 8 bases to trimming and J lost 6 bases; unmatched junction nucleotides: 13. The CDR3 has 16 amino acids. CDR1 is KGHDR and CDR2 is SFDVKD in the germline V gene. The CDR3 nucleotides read TGTGCCACCATACGGGGGGTGCGGGAGGAGCCCGGGGAGCTGTTTTTT. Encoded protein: CATIRGVREEPGELFF.